Listed here are 14 T cell receptor beta chains from one sample, sequenced in a study of blood T cell repertoires in COVID-19. The protocol was immunoSEQ multiplex PCR, while the TCRdb copy is restricted to in-frame clones and leaves out a portion. Of 330,000 or so clones listed, roughly 87% are singletons. Material for sequencing was peripheral blood. These TCRs come from a man aged 30-40 years with COVID-19, enrolled during active disease.

CDR3 amino acids: CASSQGYRLETQYF. The CDR3 coding sequence is TGTGCCAGCAGCCAAGGCTACAGGCTGGAGACCCAGTACTTC. This chain connects TRBV14 to TRBJ2-5; the D gene is possibly TRBD1 (5 bases). V shed 1 base and J shed 5 bases, with 11 bases lying between them. The CDR3 has 14 amino acids. The V gene's germline CDR1 is SGHDN and CDR2 FVKESK. The full variable domain, rest sourced from reference TRBV14 and TRBJ2-5, is EAGVTQFPSHSVIEKGQTVTLRCDPISGHDNLYWYRRVMGKEIKFLLHFVKESKQDESGMPNNRFLAERTGGTYSTLKVQPAELEDSGVYFCASSQGYRLETQYFGPGTRLLVL.

The chain carries TRBV5-6 and TRBJ2-7; possible D gene TRBD1, 6 bases. The germline V gene has CDR1 SGHDT and CDR2 YYEEEE. Trimming cost V 2 bases and J 5 bases, with 14 bases left between them. The CDR3 consists of 14 residues. CDR3 residues: CASSFGDTRHEQYF. The DNA of the CDR3 is TGTGCCAGCAGCTTCGGGGACACTCGTCACGAGCAGTACTTC.

This clone turned up a few times. CDR3 bases: TGTGCCAGCAGCTTATGGGGGGGCGCGTTTTCCGAGACCCAGTACTTC. Its protein product is CASSLWGGAFSETQYF. This chain connects TRBV7-8 to TRBJ2-5, with D possibly TRBD2 on 7 matching bases. Trimming removed 2 bases from V and 5 bases from J, with 18 bases in between. The CDR3 loop spans 16 amino acids. Looked up from germline, CDR1 is SGHVS and CDR2 is FQNEAQ.

V usage is TRBV11-2 and J usage is TRBJ2-7; tentatively, D is TRBD2 (5 bases). Per germline, CDR1 SGHAT and CDR2 FQNNGV. The CDR3 is made up of 13 amino acids. V was pared by 5 bases and J by 1 base, with 9 bases between. CDR3 amino acids: CASSPGFSYEQYF. The CDR3 DNA follows: TGTGCCAGCAGCCCGGGATTTTCCTACGAGCAGTACTTC.

This chain connects TRBV7-3 to TRBJ1-1; no definite D call. V was clipped by 3 bases and J by 6 bases, with 14 bases between them. The CDR3 covers 14 residues. The germline V gene encodes CDR1 SGHTA and CDR2 FQGTGA. CDR3 residues: CASSFGRLGAEAFF. CDR3 DNA: TGTGCCAGCAGCTTCGGCAGGCTGGGCGCTGAAGCTTTCTTT.

The V call is TRBV12-5, the J call TRBJ1-2, with TRBD1 identical over 9 bases. Trimming took 5 bases from V and 8 from J; bases not matched to a gene: 12. The germline gives CDR1 LGHNT, CDR2 FRNRAP. There are 15 residues in the CDR3. CDR3 region: CASGPPRDRAFGYTF. CDR3 DNA sequence: TGTGCTAGTGGTCCCCCCCGGGACAGGGCATTCGGCTACACCTTC.

J is TRBJ2-5 and V is TRBV29-1; tentatively, D is TRBD1 (6 bases). CDR3 size: 12 residues. Germline assignment: CDR1 SQVTM and CDR2 ANQGSEA. The ends were cut back, 5 bases at V and 4 bases at J, with 11 bases in the middle. The CDR3 here is CSVYRAGETQYF. Written as DNA, the CDR3 is TGCAGCGTTTACAGGGCCGGAGAGACCCAGTACTTC.

The chain has TRBV7-2 and TRBJ1-1; 7 positions agree with TRBD1. Losses at the gene ends were 5 bases for V and 1 base for J; bases not matched to a gene: 4. Germline CDR1 and CDR2: SGHTA and FQGNSA. The CDR3 totals 14 residues. Written as DNA, the CDR3 is TGTGCCAGCAGCCCTACAGGGGAGAACACTGAAGCTTTCTTT. Translated, it gives CASSPTGENTEAFF.

In DNA, the CDR3 is TGTGCCAGCAGGAGGACAGGGATGGGTAATTCACCCCTCCACTTT. Translated: CASRRTGMGNSPLHF. The V call is TRBV2, the J call TRBJ1-6; 8 bases are a match to TRBD1. V lost 6 bases to trimming and J lost 6 bases; unmatched junction nucleotides: 7. The CDR3 length is 15 residues. CDR1 and CDR2 (germline): SNHLY, FYNNEI.

The J gene is TRBJ2-1, the V gene TRBV18, with D maybe TRBD1 (6 bases). V dropped 3 bases and J dropped 2 bases, with 17 bases sitting between them. The germline CDR1 and CDR2 sequences are KGHSH and LQKENI. The CDR3 covers 17 residues. The DNA of the CDR3 is TGTGCCAGCTCACCCCATGGGGCGGACAGACCCTACAATGAGCAGTTCTTC. Its translation: CASSPHGADRPYNEQFF.

This sequence joins TRBV15 and TRBJ2-1, with 13 bases aligning to TRBD2. CDR3 size: 18 residues. Germline V lookup: CDR1 LNHNV, CDR2 YYDKDF (reference sequence). The V gene end was trimmed by 0 bases and the J gene end by 9 bases; junction bases not matched to a gene: 11. CDR3 nucleotides: TGTGCCACCAGCAGAGATACGGGACAGAGGACTAGCGGGAGTGAGCAGTTCTTC. As protein: CATSRDTGQRTSGSEQFF.

The V call is TRBV19, the J call TRBJ2-6; 11 bases match TRBD2. The CDR3 covers 17 residues. After removal of 2 bases from V and 3 bases from J, the junction contained 3 bases not matched to a gene. Germline V gene lookup returns CDR1 LNHDA and CDR2 SQIVND (reference sequence). The CDR3: CASSILAGGLGANVLTF. In DNA form, the CDR3 reads TGTGCCAGTAGTATATTAGCGGGAGGGCTTGGGGCCAACGTCCTGACTTTC.

This chain connects TRBV5-8 to TRBJ2-3, with D unclear. This CDR3 region has 13 residues. Germline V CDR1 and CDR2: SGHTS, YDEGEE. The V gene lost 8 bases and the J gene lost 0 bases, with 10 bases spanning the gap. CDR3 coding DNA: TGTGCCAGGACACGATCCAGCACAGATACGCAGTATTTT. This gives the protein CARTRSSTDTQYF. Full variable domain (outside the CDR3, taken from reference TRBV5-8 and TRBJ2-3): EAGVTQSPTHLIKTRGQQATLRCSPISGHTSVYWYQQALGLGLQFLLWYDEGEERNRGNFPPRFSGRQFPNYSSELNVNALELEDSALYLCARTRSSTDTQYFGPGTRLTVL.

V is TRBV6-2 or TRBV6-3 and J is TRBJ2-5, with D possibly TRBD2 on 6 matching bases. V gave up 2 bases and J gave up 5 bases, with 12 bases separating them. Germline V gene lookup returns CDR1 MNHEY and CDR2 SVGEGT. CDR3 length equals 14 residues. CDR3 sequence (DNA): TGTGCCAGCAGTTACGGCGGGGTCATGGAGACCCAGTACTTC. This translates into CASSYGGVMETQYF.